This T cell receptor beta chain was observed in a study of graft-versus-host responses after intestinal transplantation. Produced via immunoSEQ multiplex PCR; TCRdb's table is partial and in-frame only. The table includes about 38,000 clones, roughly four fifths detected once. The TCR sequence derives from a human patient who received an intestinal transplant, so some T cells may come from the graft donor. Sequencing was performed on PBMCs, taken roughly 1,000 days after transplant.

CDR3 bases: TGTGCCAGCAGTTATGACAGGGATCAGCCCCAGCATTTT. Protein product: CASSYDRDQPQHF. The chain couples TRBV2 to TRBJ1-5, with 7 nucleotides matching TRBD1. Germline lookup yields CDR1 SNHLY and CDR2 FYNNEI. This CDR3 spans 13 amino acids. Trimming took 5 bases from V and 5 from J; bases not matched to a gene: 3.